These 22 T cell receptor beta chains share one sample of origin, sequenced in a study of shared clonotypes between healthy human individuals. The data were produced by immunoSEQ multiplex PCR, yet TCRdb's version contains in-frame clones alone and is incomplete. The data contain more than 2 million clones, 85% to 95% of them singletons. Naive CD8 cells were CD45RO-negative, positively selected for CCR7, excluding terminally differentiated effector memory CD45RA+ cells. Specimen: naive CD8+ T cells sorted from blood. The receptors shown here come from a man aged 18 to 30 in good health.

The J gene is TRBJ1-1, the V gene TRBV11-2; unclear D gene. This CDR3 spans 15 amino acids. CDR1 and CDR2 from the germline V gene are SGHAT and FQNNGV. Trimming stripped 3 bases from V and 4 bases from J, with 15 bases between. CDR3 nucleotide sequence: TGTGCCAGCAGCTTTGGAGCAGGTTTTTCCACTGAAGCTTTCTTT. Protein sequence: CASSFGAGFSTEAFF. Full variable domain (remainder filled in from reference TRBV11-2 and TRBJ1-1): EAGVAQSPRYKIIEKRQSVAFWCNPISGHATLYWYQQILGQGPKLLIQFQNNGVVDDSQLPKDRFSAERLKGVDSTLKIQPAKLEDSAVYLCASSFGAGFSTEAFFGQGTRLTVV.

The V call is TRBV7-9, the J call TRBJ1-5; D remains ambiguous. The CDR3 length is 17 residues. Germline V gives CDR1 SEHNR, CDR2 FQNEAQ (reference sequence). The ends were cut back, 0 bases at V and 0 bases at J, with 12 bases in the middle. The DNA of the CDR3 is TGTGCCAGCAGCTTAGCGCAGGATTCATATAGCAATCAGCCCCAGCATTTT. As protein: CASSLAQDSYSNQPQHF.

This chain connects TRBV10-1 to TRBJ1-2, with a weak D call TRBD1 (5 bases). CDR1 is WNHNN, CDR2 SYGVQD, per germline (reference sequence). Trimming shortened V by 4 bases and J by 3 bases, and 21 bases separated the two germline ends. This CDR3 spans 17 amino acids. The CDR3 DNA reads TGCGCCAGCAGTGCATTGGCCAGGGAAATTTTCGACTATGGCTACACCTTC. This gives the protein CASSALAREIFDYGYTF.

The CDR3 DNA sequence: TGTGCCAGCAGCTTAGCTGGCAGGGAGGGGGAGGAGACCCAGTACTTC. Translation: CASSLAGREGEETQYF. V and J are TRBV11-3 and TRBJ2-5, with D tentatively TRBD2 (7 bases). CDR1 SGHNT and CDR2 YENEEA come from the germline V gene. Trimming stripped 1 base from V and 5 bases from J, with 17 bases between. This CDR3 region has 16 residues.

As regards this clone: Other DNA sequences in the sample encode the same CDR3. The chain carries TRBV13 and TRBJ2-7; D is ambiguous. The V gene's germline CDR1 is PRHDT and CDR2 FYEKMQ (reference sequence). This CDR3 is 12 amino acids long. With 4 bases removed from V and 3 bases from J, the gap between germline ends came to 7 bases. CDR3 nucleotides: TGTGCCAGCAGCTCCTCCAGCTACGAGCAGTACTTC. Encoded protein: CASSSSSYEQYF.

This clone came up once. This chain uses TRBV19 with TRBJ2-1; 12 bases line up with TRBD2. The CDR3 totals 15 residues. The germline gives CDR1 LNHDA, CDR2 SQIVND (reference sequence). Unmatched junction bases numbered 1, after V lost 1 base and J lost 6 bases. The CDR3 region is CASSIASGRGNEQFF. CDR3 DNA sequence: TGTGCCAGTAGTATAGCTAGCGGGAGGGGCAATGAGCAGTTCTTC.

Of note for this clone: The same CDR3 is also encoded by other DNA sequences in this sample. The chain links TRBV6-5 to TRBJ2-1, with TRBD2 matching over 9 bases. CDR3 size: 15 residues. CDR1 and CDR2 from the germline V gene are MNHEY and SVGAGI. J lost 1 base, V lost 5 bases, and 3 bases had no gene match. CDR3 in amino acids: CASSLLAGSYNEQFF. DNA of the CDR3: TGTGCCAGCAGTCTTCTAGCGGGGTCCTACAATGAGCAGTTCTTC.

The chain carries TRBV5-4 and TRBJ1-1; a possible D gene is TRBD1 (6 bases). The CDR3 length is 14 residues. The V gene lost 3 bases and the J gene lost 5 bases, with 14 bases spanning the gap. The germline CDR1 and CDR2 sequences are SGHNT and YYREEE (reference sequence). The CDR3: CASSYNRVGTEAFF. Written as DNA, the CDR3 is TGTGCCAGCAGCTATAACAGGGTTGGGACTGAAGCTTTCTTT.

This chain connects TRBV11-1 to TRBJ1-3; a possible D gene is TRBD1 (5 bases). The germline V and J ends were trimmed by 0 bases and 1 base, with 10 bases remaining between them. CDR1 SGHAT and CDR2 FQDESV come from the germline V gene (reference sequence). The CDR3 has 16 amino acids. CDR3 coding DNA: TGTGCCAGCAGCTTAGCCCCGGGGACTTCTGGAAACACCATATATTTT. Encoded protein: CASSLAPGTSGNTIYF.

The DNA of the CDR3 is TGCAGCGTTGAAGATTGGGGGATCGGAGGCTACACCTTC. Translated, it gives CSVEDWGIGGYTF. V and J are TRBV29-1 and TRBJ1-2; TRBD1 is a possible D gene (5 bases). This CDR3 spans 13 amino acids. Trimming took 0 bases from V and 8 from J, leaving 13 bases between them. Germline V gene data show CDR1 as SQVTM and CDR2 as ANQGSEA. The variable domain in full, with the rest retrieved from reference TRBV29-1 and TRBJ1-2, is SAVISQKPSRDICQRGTSLTIQCQVDSQVTMMFWYRQQPGQSLTLIATANQGSEATYESGFVIDKFPISRPNLTFSTLTVSNMSPEDSSIYLCSVEDWGIGGYTFGSGTRLTVV.

In DNA, the CDR3 is TGCGCCAGCAGCCAAGACCCCGTGGGGGGGGCGATGAATGAGCAGTTCTTC. Its protein product is CASSQDPVGGAMNEQFF. The gene calls are TRBV4-1 and TRBJ2-1; a possible D gene is TRBD2 (7 bases). The V end was cut by 0 bases, the J end by 7 bases, with 19 bases between. This CDR3 is 17 amino acids long. The germline gives CDR1 MGHRA, CDR2 YSYEKL.

V usage is TRBV11-3 and J usage is TRBJ2-7, with D tentatively TRBD1 (6 bases). The CDR3 contains 19 residues. Trimming stripped 0 bases from V and 2 bases from J, with 23 bases between. Germline CDR1 reads SGHNT; CDR2 reads YENEEA. The CDR3 bases are TGTGCCAGCAGCTTAGATAGGCTGCAGGGGACCTTTTTTACCTACGAGCAGTACTTC. This gives the protein CASSLDRLQGTFFTYEQYF.

The chain has TRBV4-2 and TRBJ2-7, with 9 bases identical to TRBD1. This CDR3 spans 17 amino acids. CDR1 is LGHNA, CDR2 YNFKEQ, per germline. Trimming at V came to 3 bases and at J to 6 bases, leaving 15 bases not matched to a gene. DNA of the CDR3: TGTGCCAGCAGCCATACAGGGGGCCTCCCCTATTTCGGCGAGCAGTACTTC. Protein: CASSHTGGLPYFGEQYF.

The CDR3 loop is CASSTRTDYGYTF. CDR3 coding DNA: TGTGCCAGCAGTACCCGGACGGATTATGGCTACACCTTC. V is TRBV6-5 and J is TRBJ1-2; D is unclear. The CDR3 has 13 residues. The germline CDR1 and CDR2 sequences are MNHEY and SVGAGI. V lost 5 bases and J lost 5, with 12 bases in between.

The chain recombines TRBV27 with TRBJ1-4, with D unresolved. The CDR3 runs to 14 residues. Germline lookup yields CDR1 MNHEY and CDR2 SMNVEV (reference sequence). V was clipped by 5 bases and J by 5 bases, with 12 bases between them. CDR3 sequence (DNA): TGTGCCAGCAGTCCGACCGGTGGCAATGAAAAACTGTTTTTT. Its translation is CASSPTGGNEKLFF.

The chain is built from TRBV7-9 and TRBJ1-6; unclear D gene. The CDR3 runs 13 residues. Germline lookup yields CDR1 SEHNR and CDR2 FQNEAQ (reference sequence). Trimming removed 11 bases at V and 7 bases at J, with 15 bases between. CDR3 DNA sequence: TGTGCCGGGGAGGTAACAGAGAATTCACCCCTCCACTTT. It specifies CAGEVTENSPLHF.

V and J are TRBV9 and TRBJ1-3; no clear D gene. CDR3 size: 15 residues. With 1 base removed from V and 1 base from J, the gap between germline ends came to 9 bases. Germline CDR1 reads SGDLS; CDR2 reads YYNGEE. CDR3 residues: CASSVTDGSGNTIYF. CDR3 sequence (DNA): TGTGCCAGCAGCGTAACGGACGGATCTGGAAACACCATATATTTT.

The chain uses TRBV15 and TRBJ1-6, with D perhaps TRBD1 (5 bases). CDR1 and CDR2 (germline): LNHNV, YYDKDF (reference sequence). The CDR3 totals 15 residues. V was shortened by 0 bases and J by 9 bases, with 12 bases between the two germline ends. The CDR3 coding sequence is TGTGCCACCAGCAGAGATAGGGGCGTGAGTTCACCCCTCCACTTT. The encoded protein is CATSRDRGVSSPLHF.

This chain joins TRBV9 and TRBJ1-1, with 8 bases fitting TRBD1. The junction had 7 bases not matched to a gene; V was cut back by 2 bases and J by 4 bases. The CDR3 is 15 amino acids. CDR1 and CDR2 (germline): SGDLS, YYNGEE. CDR3 sequence (DNA): TGTGCCAGCAGCGTCTCAGGGGGCCTAGGCACTGAAGCTTTCTTT. It encodes CASSVSGGLGTEAFF.

The chain is built from TRBV6-5 and TRBJ1-6; D not resolved. The ends were cut back, 0 bases at V and 3 bases at J, with 9 bases in the middle. The CDR3 totals 16 residues. Germline V gene sequence: CDR1 MNHEY, CDR2 SVGAGI. CDR3 nucleotides: TGTGCCAGCAGTTACTCGGAGAAGTTCTATAATTCACCCCTCCACTTT. Its protein product is CASSYSEKFYNSPLHF.

The J gene is TRBJ2-1, the V gene TRBV7-6; tentatively, D is TRBD2 (6 bases). Looked up from germline, CDR1 is SGHVS and CDR2 is FNYEAQ. The CDR3 consists of 13 residues. V lost 0 bases to trimming and J lost 12 bases, with 12 bases between them. The CDR3 region is CASSLAKGTWQFF. CDR3 sequence (DNA): TGTGCCAGCAGCTTAGCAAAGGGGACTTGGCAGTTCTTC.

The V and J genes are TRBV5-4 and TRBJ2-3; D unresolved. The CDR3 is 13 residues long. Per germline, CDR1 SGHNT and CDR2 YYREEE (reference sequence). Trimming pared 4 bases from V and 5 bases from J, leaving 11 bases between. Written as DNA, the CDR3 is TGTGCCAGCAGCCCCGACGTGGGAGATACGCAGTATTTT. Translation: CASSPDVGDTQYF. Full variable domain (remainder filled in from reference TRBV5-4 and TRBJ2-3): ETGVTQSPTHLIKTRGQQVTLRCSSQSGHNTVSWYQQALGQGPQFIFQYYREEENGRGNFPPRFSGLQFPNYSSELNVNALELDDSALYLCASSPDVGDTQYFGPGTRLTVL.